What follows are 11 T cell receptor beta chains derived from one specimen sequenced in a study of graft-versus-host responses after intestinal transplantation. The protocol was immunoSEQ multiplex PCR, while the TCRdb copy is restricted to in-frame clones and leaves out a portion. The sample lists just under 1,500 clones; under 95% were seen once. Sequenced here: PBMCs, sampled 8 days after intestinal transplant. The receptors stem from a human patient who received an intestinal transplant, so some T cells may come from the graft donor.

The chain combines TRBV9 with TRBJ2-7; D is perhaps TRBD1 or TRBD2 (6 bases each). Per germline, CDR1 SGDLS and CDR2 YYNGEE. V was shortened by 4 bases and J by 2 bases, with 22 bases between the two germline ends. This CDR3 is built from 17 residues. The CDR3 bases are TGTGCCAGCAGCTCGGGGAGAGGGGGGCCTTTTACCTACGAGCAGTACTTC. It specifies CASSSGRGGPFTYEQYF. Looking up the rest from reference TRBV9 and TRBJ2-7 gives the full variable domain: DSGVTQTPKHLITATGQRVTLRCSPRSGDLSVYWYQQSLDQGLQFLIQYYNGEERAKGNILERFSAQQFPDLHSELNLSSLELGDSALYFCASSSGRGGPFTYEQYFGPGTRLTVT.

This clone has a single count. This chain joins TRBV28 and TRBJ2-7, with 8 nucleotides matching TRBD1. From germline, CDR1 is MDHEN and CDR2 SYDVKM. The V and J ends lost 3 bases and 3 bases, in that order; junction bases with no gene match: 4. The CDR3 is 14 amino acids. The CDR3 sequence is CASSFRDRYYEQYF. The CDR3 nucleotides are TGTGCCAGCAGTTTCCGGGACAGGTACTACGAGCAGTACTTC.

This chain uses TRBV19 with TRBJ1-2; D unresolved. Trimming shortened V by 2 bases and J by 6 bases, and 13 bases separated the two germline ends. CDR3 length: 14 residues. The germline gives CDR1 LNHDA, CDR2 SQIVND (reference sequence). CDR3 region: CASSIIGSMNGYTF. The CDR3 DNA is TGTGCCAGTAGTATAATCGGCAGTATGAATGGCTACACCTTC.

The chain recombines TRBV19 with TRBJ2-5, with 9 bases matching TRBD2. V lost 5 bases and J lost 7; bases outside the gene matches: 5. CDR1 LNHDA and CDR2 SQIVND come from the germline V gene (reference sequence). This CDR3 has 13 amino acids. The CDR3 region is CASSVSSGATQYF. The CDR3 DNA sequence: TGTGCCAGTAGTGTCTCTAGCGGGGCGACCCAGTACTTC.

The chain recombines TRBV14 with TRBJ2-1; D is ambiguous. The CDR3 has 13 amino acids. The V end was cut by 6 bases, the J end by 4 bases, with 10 bases between. Germline values: CDR1 SGHDN, CDR2 FVKESK. For the CDR3, the DNA is TGTGCCAGCAGTAAAATCGAGTACAATGAGCAGTTCTTC. Translating gives CASSKIEYNEQFF. Filled out from reference TRBV14 and TRBJ2-1, the complete variable domain reads EAGVTQFPSHSVIEKGQTVTLRCDPISGHDNLYWYRRVMGKEIKFLLHFVKESKQDESGMPNNRFLAERTGGTYSTLKVQPAELEDSGVYFCASSKIEYNEQFFGPGTRLTVL.

CDR3 nucleotides: TGCGCCAGCAGCCAAGTGTGGGACAGCAAAGAGACCCAGTACTTC. It encodes CASSQVWDSKETQYF. This chain links TRBV4-1 with TRBJ2-5, with 7 nucleotides matching TRBD1. This CDR3 has 15 amino acids. V lost 1 base, J lost 3 bases, and 5 bases stayed unmatched. CDR1 is MGHRA, CDR2 YSYEKL, per germline.

The chain combines TRBV7-9 with TRBJ1-1; D may be TRBD1 (6 bases). From germline, CDR1 is SEHNR and CDR2 FQNEAQ (reference sequence). The CDR3 loop spans 18 amino acids. V was shortened by 1 base and J by 2 bases, with 20 bases between the two germline ends. CDR3 DNA: TGTGCCAGCAGCTTAGTTGGCAGGGGACCCTTCCAAAACACTGAAGCTTTCTTT. Translating it yields CASSLVGRGPFQNTEAFF.

The J gene is TRBJ2-1, the V gene TRBV5-1, with 8 bases fitting TRBD1. The germline V gene encodes CDR1 SGHRS and CDR2 YFSETQ. There are 15 residues in the CDR3. Germline trimming cut 6 bases from V and 8 bases from J; bases unmatched to any gene: 13. The CDR3, as DNA: TGCGCCAGCAATGGTGGACAGGGATATTTCGATGAGCAGTTCTTC. Encoded protein: CASNGGQGYFDEQFF.

V is TRBV21-1 and J is TRBJ2-5. TRBV21-1 is marked as a pseudogene. The CDR3 has 12 amino acids. This CDR3 is CASSPDGETQYF. The CDR3, as DNA: TGTGCCAGCAGCCCGGATGGAGAGACCCAGTACTTC.

V is TRBV7-8 and J is TRBJ2-2, with 9 positions matching TRBD2. The CDR3 totals 18 residues. Per germline, CDR1 SGHVS and CDR2 FQNEAQ. Unmatched junction bases numbered 16, after V lost 5 bases and J lost 6 bases. In DNA, the CDR3 is TGTGCCAGCAGCCAAAGACAGCGGGAGGTCCCCTACTCCGGGGAGCTGTTTTTT. Protein sequence: CASSQRQREVPYSGELFF.

The V and J genes are TRBV5-1 and TRBJ2-7, with D unresolved. Trimming left V 4 bases short and J 2 bases short, with 16 bases between. Germline V CDR1 and CDR2: SGHRS, YFSETQ. CDR3 length: 15 amino acids. In nucleotides, the CDR3 is TGCGCCAGCAGCCCTGAAACGGTGGGTACCTACGAGCAGTACTTC. Translation gives CASSPETVGTYEQYF.